This T cell receptor beta chain emerged from a study of cytomegalovirus exposure and HLA in healthy donors. Data came from immunoSEQ multiplex PCR; TCRdb stores just in-frame clones and leaves some out. Among roughly 150,000 clones, around nine tenths were seen once, and the ten largest hold 8.7%. CDR1 is SGHTA and CDR2 is FQGTGA in the germline V gene. The CDR3 sequence is 15 residues long. The V gene end was trimmed by 5 bases and the J gene end by 0 bases; junction bases not matched to a gene: 3. For this clone: Its antigen is unknown.

The donors were in the roughly 120-subject validation cohort, distinct from the roughly 700-subject first cohort. Study outcomes and limitations: A list of around 150 TCR beta chains associated with cytomegalovirus was given.

Material for sequencing was PBMCs. The receptor was isolated from a man aged 18 to 35 in good health and CMV-seropositive. The genes are TRBV7-3 and TRBJ2-7, with 11 bases aligning to TRBD2. The CDR3 sequence: CASSRTSGGSYEQYF. In DNA form, the CDR3 reads TGTGCCAGCAGCCGTACTAGCGGGGGCTCCTACGAGCAGTACTTC.